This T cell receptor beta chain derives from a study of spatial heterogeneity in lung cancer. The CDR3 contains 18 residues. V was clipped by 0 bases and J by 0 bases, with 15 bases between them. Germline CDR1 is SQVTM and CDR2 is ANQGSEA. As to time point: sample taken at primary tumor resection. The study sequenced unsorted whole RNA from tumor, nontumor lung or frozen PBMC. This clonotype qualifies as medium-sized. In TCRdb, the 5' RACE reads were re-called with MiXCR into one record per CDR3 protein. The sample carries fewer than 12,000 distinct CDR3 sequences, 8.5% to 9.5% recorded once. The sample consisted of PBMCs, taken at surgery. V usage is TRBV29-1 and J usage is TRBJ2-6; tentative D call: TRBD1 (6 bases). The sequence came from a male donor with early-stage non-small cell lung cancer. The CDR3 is CSVEESAGASSGANVLTF. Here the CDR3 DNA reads TGCAGCGTTGAAGAAAGCGCAGGGGCAAGCTCTGGGGCCAACGTCCTGACTTTC.